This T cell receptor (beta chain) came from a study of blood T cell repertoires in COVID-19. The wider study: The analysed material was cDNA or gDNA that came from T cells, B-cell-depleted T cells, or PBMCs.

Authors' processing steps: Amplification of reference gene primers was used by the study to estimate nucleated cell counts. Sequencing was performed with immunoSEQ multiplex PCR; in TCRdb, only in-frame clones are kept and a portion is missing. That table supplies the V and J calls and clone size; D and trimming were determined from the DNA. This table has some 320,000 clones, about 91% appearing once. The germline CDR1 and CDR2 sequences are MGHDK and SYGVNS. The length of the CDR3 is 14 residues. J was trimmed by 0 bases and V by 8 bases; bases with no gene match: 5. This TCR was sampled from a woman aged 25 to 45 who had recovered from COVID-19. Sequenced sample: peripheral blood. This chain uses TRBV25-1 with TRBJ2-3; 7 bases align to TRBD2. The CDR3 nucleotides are TGTGCCAGCGAAGCGGGGCCTAGCACAGATACGCAGTATTTT. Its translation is CASEAGPSTDTQYF.